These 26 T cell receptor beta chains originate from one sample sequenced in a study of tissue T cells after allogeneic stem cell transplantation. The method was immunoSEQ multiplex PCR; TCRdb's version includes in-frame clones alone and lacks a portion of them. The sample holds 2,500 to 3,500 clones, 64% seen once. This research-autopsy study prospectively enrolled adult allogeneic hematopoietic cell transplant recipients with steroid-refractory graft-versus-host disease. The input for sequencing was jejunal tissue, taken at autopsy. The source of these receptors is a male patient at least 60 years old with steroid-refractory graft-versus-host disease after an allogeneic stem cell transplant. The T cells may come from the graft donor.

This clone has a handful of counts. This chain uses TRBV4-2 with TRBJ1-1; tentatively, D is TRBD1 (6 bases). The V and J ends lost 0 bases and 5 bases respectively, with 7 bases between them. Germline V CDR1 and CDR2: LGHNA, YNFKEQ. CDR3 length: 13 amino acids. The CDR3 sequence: CASSQEGGTEAFF. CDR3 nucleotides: TGTGCCAGCAGCCAAGAAGGGGGAACTGAAGCTTTCTTT.

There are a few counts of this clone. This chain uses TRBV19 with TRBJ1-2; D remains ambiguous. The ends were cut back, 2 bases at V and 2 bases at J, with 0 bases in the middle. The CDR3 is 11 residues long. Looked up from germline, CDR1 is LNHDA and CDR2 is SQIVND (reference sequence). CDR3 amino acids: CASSINYGYTF. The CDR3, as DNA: TGTGCCAGTAGTATAAACTATGGCTACACCTTC.

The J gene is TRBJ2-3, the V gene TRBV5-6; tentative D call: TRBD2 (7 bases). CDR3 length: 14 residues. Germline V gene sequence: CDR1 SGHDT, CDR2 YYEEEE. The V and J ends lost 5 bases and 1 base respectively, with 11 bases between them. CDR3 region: CASSGGGRTDTQYF. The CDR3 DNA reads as TGTGCCAGCAGTGGCGGGGGCCGCACAGATACGCAGTATTTT.

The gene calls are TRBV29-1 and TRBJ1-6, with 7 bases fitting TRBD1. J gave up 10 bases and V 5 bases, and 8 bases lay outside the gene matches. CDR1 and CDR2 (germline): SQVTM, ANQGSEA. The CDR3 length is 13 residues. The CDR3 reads CSVQDRPGSPLHF. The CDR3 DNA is TGCAGCGTTCAGGACAGGCCTGGGTCACCCCTCCACTTT.

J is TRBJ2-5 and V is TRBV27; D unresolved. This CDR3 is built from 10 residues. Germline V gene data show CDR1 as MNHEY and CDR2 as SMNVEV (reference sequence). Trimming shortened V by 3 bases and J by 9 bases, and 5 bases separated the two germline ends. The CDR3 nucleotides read TGTGCCAGCAGTTTTTCCCCCCAGTACTTC. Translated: CASSFSPQYF.

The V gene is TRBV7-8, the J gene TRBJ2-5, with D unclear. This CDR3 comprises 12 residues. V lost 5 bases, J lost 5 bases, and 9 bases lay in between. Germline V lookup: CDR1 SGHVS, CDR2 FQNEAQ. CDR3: CASSHGVETQYF. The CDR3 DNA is TGTGCCAGCAGCCATGGTGTGGAGACCCAGTACTTC.

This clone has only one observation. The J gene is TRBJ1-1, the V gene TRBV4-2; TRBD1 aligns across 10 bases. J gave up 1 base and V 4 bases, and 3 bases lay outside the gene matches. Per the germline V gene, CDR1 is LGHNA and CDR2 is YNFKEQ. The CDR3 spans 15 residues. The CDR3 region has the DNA TGTGCCAGCAGCCCCGACAGGGGGCGGAACACTGAAGCTTTCTTT. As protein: CASSPDRGRNTEAFF.

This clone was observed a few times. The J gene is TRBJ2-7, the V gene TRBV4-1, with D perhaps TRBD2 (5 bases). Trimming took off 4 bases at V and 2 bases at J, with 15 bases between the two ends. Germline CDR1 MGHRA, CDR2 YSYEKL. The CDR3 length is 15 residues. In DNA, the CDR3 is TGCGCCAGCAGCCTCGACCGCGGGCCTGCCTACGAGCAGTACTTC. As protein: CASSLDRGPAYEQYF.

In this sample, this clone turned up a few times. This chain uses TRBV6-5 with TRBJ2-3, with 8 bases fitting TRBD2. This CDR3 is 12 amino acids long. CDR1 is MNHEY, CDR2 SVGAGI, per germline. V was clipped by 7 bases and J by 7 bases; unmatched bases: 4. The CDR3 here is CASMRGANTQYF. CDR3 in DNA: TGTGCCAGCATGCGGGGGGCGAATACGCAGTATTTT.

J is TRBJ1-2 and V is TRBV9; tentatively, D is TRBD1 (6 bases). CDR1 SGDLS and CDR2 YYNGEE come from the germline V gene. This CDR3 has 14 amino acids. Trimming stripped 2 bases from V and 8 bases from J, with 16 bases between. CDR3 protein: CASSVFSGVAGYTF. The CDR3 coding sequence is TGTGCCAGCAGCGTCTTTTCAGGGGTTGCGGGCTACACCTTC.

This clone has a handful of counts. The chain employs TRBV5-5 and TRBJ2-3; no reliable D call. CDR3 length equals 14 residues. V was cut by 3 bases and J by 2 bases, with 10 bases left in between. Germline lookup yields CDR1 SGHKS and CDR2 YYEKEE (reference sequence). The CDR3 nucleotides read TGTGCCAGCAGCTCAACGGCAACCACAGATACGCAGTATTTT. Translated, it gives CASSSTATTDTQYF.

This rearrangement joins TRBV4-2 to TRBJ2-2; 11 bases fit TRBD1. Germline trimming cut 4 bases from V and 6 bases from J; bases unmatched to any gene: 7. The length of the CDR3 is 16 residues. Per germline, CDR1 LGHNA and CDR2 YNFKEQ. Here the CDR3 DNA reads TGTGCCAGCAGCCCTTTGGGACAGGGGGTACCCGGGGAGCTGTTTTTT. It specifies CASSPLGQGVPGELFF.

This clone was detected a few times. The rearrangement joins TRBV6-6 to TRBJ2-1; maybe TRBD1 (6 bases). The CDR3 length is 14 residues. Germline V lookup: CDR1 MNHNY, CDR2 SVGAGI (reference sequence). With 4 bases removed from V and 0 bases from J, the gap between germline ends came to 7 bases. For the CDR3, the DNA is TGTGCCAGCAGTTGGACAGCCTCCTACAATGAGCAGTTCTTC. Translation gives CASSWTASYNEQFF.

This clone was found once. The CDR3 region has the DNA TGTGCCAGCAGCTTATTAGGCGGGAACACTGAAGCTTTCTTT. This translates into CASSLLGGNTEAFF. V is TRBV7-9 and J is TRBJ1-1; no definite D call. V shed 2 bases and J shed 1 base, with 8 bases lying between them. Germline CDR1 SEHNR, CDR2 FQNEAQ (reference sequence). The CDR3 spans 14 residues.

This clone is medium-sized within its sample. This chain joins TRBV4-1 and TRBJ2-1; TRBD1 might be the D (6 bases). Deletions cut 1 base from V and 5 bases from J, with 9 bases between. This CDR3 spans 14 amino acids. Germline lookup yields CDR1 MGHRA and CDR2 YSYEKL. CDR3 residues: CASSQVGQDNEQFF. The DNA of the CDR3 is TGCGCCAGCAGCCAAGTGGGACAAGACAATGAGCAGTTCTTC.

In DNA form, the CDR3 reads TGTGCCAGCAGTAGCGCACGAGGGGCGGGGGAGCAGTACTTC. Translation gives CASSSARGAGEQYF. The chain employs TRBV6-6 and TRBJ2-7, with D possibly matching TRBD2 (6 bases). V was cut by 5 bases and J by 7 bases, with 18 bases left in between. Germline CDR1 and CDR2: MNHNY and SVGAGI (reference sequence). The CDR3 covers 14 residues.

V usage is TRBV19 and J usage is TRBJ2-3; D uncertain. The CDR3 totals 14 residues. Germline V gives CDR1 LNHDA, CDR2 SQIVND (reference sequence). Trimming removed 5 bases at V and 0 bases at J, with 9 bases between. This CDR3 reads CASSSTTSTDTQYF. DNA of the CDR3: TGTGCCAGTAGTTCGACAACTAGCACAGATACGCAGTATTTT.

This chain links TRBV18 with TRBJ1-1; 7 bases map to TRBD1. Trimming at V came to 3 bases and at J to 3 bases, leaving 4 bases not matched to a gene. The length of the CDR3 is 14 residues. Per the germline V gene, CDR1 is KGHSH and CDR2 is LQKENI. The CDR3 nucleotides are TGTGCCAGCTCACCTCAGACAGGGCACACTGAAGCTTTCTTT. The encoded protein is CASSPQTGHTEAFF.

As DNA, the CDR3 is TGTGCCAGCAGTTATGTGGGGGGGTACGAGCAGTACTTC. Its translation is CASSYVGGYEQYF. The J gene is TRBJ2-7, the V gene TRBV6-5; 7 positions match TRBD2. Germline V gene lookup returns CDR1 MNHEY and CDR2 SVGAGI. The CDR3 consists of 13 residues. V was pared by 3 bases and J by 4 bases, with 3 bases of the junction left unmatched.

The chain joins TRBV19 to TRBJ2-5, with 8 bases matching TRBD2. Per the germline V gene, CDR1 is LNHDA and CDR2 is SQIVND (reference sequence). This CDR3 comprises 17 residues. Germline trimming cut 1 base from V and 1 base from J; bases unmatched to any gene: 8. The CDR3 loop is CASSIGVRGTSQETQYF. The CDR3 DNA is TGTGCCAGTAGTATAGGTGTTCGAGGGACTAGCCAAGAGACCCAGTACTTC.

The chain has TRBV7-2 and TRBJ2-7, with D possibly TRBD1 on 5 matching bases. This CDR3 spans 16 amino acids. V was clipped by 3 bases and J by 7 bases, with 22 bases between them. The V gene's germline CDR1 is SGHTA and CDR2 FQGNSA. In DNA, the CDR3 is TGTGCCAGCAGCTTGTTGAGCAGGGCCTCTCCCAAAGAGCAGTACTTC. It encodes CASSLLSRASPKEQYF. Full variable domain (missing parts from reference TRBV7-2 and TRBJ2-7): GAGVSQSPSNKVTEKGKDVELRCDPISGHTALYWYRQSLGQGLEFLIYFQGNSAPDKSGLPSDRFSAERTGGSVSTLTIQRTQQEDSAVYLCASSLLSRASPKEQYFGPGTRLTVT.

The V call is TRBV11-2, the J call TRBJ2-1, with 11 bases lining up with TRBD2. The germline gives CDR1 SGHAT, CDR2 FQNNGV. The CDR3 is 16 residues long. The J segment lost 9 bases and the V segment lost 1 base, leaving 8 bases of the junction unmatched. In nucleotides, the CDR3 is TGTGCCAGCAGCTTAGTTAGCGGGGGGGCGGTCACTGAGCAGTTCTTC. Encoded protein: CASSLVSGGAVTEQFF.

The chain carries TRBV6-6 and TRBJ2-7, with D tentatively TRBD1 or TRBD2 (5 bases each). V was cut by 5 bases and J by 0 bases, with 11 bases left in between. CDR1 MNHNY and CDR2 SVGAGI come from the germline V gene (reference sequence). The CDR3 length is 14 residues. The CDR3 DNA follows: TGTGCCAGCAGTAGGGACGGCTCCTCCTACGAGCAGTACTTC. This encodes CASSRDGSSYEQYF.

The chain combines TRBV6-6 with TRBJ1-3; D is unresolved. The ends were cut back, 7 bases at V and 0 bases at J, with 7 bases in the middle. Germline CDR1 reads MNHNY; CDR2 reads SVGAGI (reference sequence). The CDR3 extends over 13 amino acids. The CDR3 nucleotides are TGTGCCAGCAATGAGAACTCTGGAAACACCATATATTTT. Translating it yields CASNENSGNTIYF.

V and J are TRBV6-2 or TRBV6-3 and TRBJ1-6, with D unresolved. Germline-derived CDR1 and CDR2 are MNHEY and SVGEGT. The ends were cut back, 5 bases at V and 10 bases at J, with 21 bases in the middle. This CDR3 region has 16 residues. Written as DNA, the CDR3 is TGTGCCAGCAGTCAGGTTTCAAGAGGGAAGAACTCACCCCTCCACTTT. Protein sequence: CASSQVSRGKNSPLHF.

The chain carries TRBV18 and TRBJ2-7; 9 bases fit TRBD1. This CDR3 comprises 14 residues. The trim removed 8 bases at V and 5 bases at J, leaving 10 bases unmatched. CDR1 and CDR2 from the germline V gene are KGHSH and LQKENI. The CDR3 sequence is CASAAGQGLNEQYF. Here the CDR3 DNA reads TGTGCCAGCGCTGCGGGACAGGGATTGAACGAGCAGTACTTC.